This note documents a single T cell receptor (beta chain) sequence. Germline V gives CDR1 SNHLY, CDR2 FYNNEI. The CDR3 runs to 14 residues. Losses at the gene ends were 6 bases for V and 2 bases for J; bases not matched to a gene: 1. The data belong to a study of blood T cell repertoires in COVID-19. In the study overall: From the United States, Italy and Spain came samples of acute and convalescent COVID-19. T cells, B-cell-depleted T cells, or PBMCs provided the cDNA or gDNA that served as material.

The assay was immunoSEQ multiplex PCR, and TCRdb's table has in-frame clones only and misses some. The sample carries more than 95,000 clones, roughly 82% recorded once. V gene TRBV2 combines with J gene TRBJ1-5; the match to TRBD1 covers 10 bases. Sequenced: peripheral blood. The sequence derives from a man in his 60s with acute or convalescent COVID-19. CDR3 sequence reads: CASSGTGGNQPQHF. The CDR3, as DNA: TGTGCCAGCAGCGGGACAGGGGGCAATCAGCCCCAGCATTTT.